This T cell receptor beta chain was observed in a study of CD8+CD57+ T cells in acquired aplastic anemia. Patients chosen for sequencing had shown CD8+CD57+ cell expansion by flow cytometry. Genomic DNA, the template, was used for profiling of the TCR beta VDJ and CDR3. MiXCR, run by TCRdb on the reads, gives a single entry per CDR3 protein. The data show about 250,000 distinct CDR3 sequences, approximately 45% seen once. The V gene's germline CDR1 is SEHNR and CDR2 FQNEAQ (reference sequence). J lost 5 bases, V lost 5 bases, and 5 bases had no gene match. The CDR3 contains 13 residues. The rearrangement links TRBV7-9 to TRBJ2-7; 8 bases fit TRBD1. Sequences were obtained from sorted CD4+, CD8+, or CD8+CD57+ T cells (not recorded which) from PBMCs. This TCR was sampled from a human donor with aplastic anemia. CDR3 coding DNA: TGTGCCAGCAGCCCCAGGGGGCGGAACGAGCAGTACTTC. This translates into CASSPRGRNEQYF.